The 28 T cell receptor beta chains given below trace back to one sample, sequenced in a study of cytomegalovirus exposure and HLA in healthy donors. Only in-frame clones appear in the TCRdb table, and some are missing; sequencing was by immunoSEQ multiplex PCR. The table shows 170,000 or so clones, with 80% to 85% occurring only once. What was sequenced was PBMCs. The receptors were gathered from a woman aged 18-29 years in good health and CMV-seropositive.

The sample holds one count of this clone. V is TRBV4-1 and J is TRBJ2-3; 9 nucleotides line up with TRBD2. CDR1 is MGHRA, CDR2 YSYEKL, per germline. V lost 1 base, J lost 5 bases, and 4 bases stayed unmatched. This CDR3 has 15 amino acids. CDR3 amino acids: CASSQAARGGDTQYF. The CDR3 DNA reads TGCGCCAGCAGCCAAGCGGCGCGGGGGGGAGATACGCAGTATTTT.

The chain combines TRBV19 with TRBJ2-1, with 10 positions matching TRBD1. Germline V CDR1 and CDR2: LNHDA, SQIVND (reference sequence). This CDR3 is 13 amino acids long. With 8 bases clipped from V and 7 bases from J, the junction kept 5 bases outside the gene matches. The CDR3 sequence: CASEAGQGNEQFF. CDR3 in DNA: TGTGCCAGTGAAGCGGGACAGGGGAATGAGCAGTTCTTC.

The rearrangement joins TRBV4-1 to TRBJ1-1; weak D call: TRBD1 (5 bases). The germline gives CDR1 MGHRA, CDR2 YSYEKL. The CDR3 consists of 14 residues. Deletions cut 0 bases from V and 5 bases from J, with 10 bases between. The DNA of the CDR3 is TGCGCCAGCAGCCAAGATCAGGGATTTACTGAAGCTTTCTTT. It codes for CASSQDQGFTEAFF.

The chain has TRBV5-4 and TRBJ1-1; 9 nucleotides line up with TRBD1. The V gene end was trimmed by 5 bases and the J gene end by 0 bases; junction bases not matched to a gene: 5. Germline lookup yields CDR1 SGHNT and CDR2 YYREEE (reference sequence). The CDR3 contains 15 residues. Here the CDR3 DNA reads TGTGCCAGCAGTCCGGGACAGGGAATGAACACTGAAGCTTTCTTT. Its translation is CASSPGQGMNTEAFF.

The chain combines TRBV7-9 with TRBJ1-2; TRBD1 is a possible D gene (6 bases). The CDR3 consists of 19 residues. The germline gives CDR1 SEHNR, CDR2 FQNEAQ (reference sequence). V shed 1 base and J shed 0 bases, with 21 bases lying between them. The CDR3 DNA is TGTGCCAGCAGCTTAGGGGGGACAAAACATCCTACCACTAACTATGGCTACACCTTC. Translating it yields CASSLGGTKHPTTNYGYTF.

This chain links TRBV7-9 with TRBJ1-2; maybe TRBD1 (5 bases). V was clipped by 8 bases and J by 6 bases, with 10 bases between them. Germline lookup yields CDR1 SEHNR and CDR2 FQNEAQ (reference sequence). CDR3 size: 11 residues. The CDR3 loop reads CASSWGDGYTF. The CDR3 DNA is TGTGCCAGCTCCTGGGGGGATGGCTACACCTTC.

V and J are TRBV6-1 and TRBJ2-3, with TRBD2 matching 11 bases. This CDR3 spans 16 amino acids. The V and J ends lost 2 bases and 6 bases, in that order; junction bases with no gene match: 7. Germline V gene data show CDR1 as MNHNS and CDR2 as SASEGT. CDR3 loop: CASSESMLAGGDTQYF. CDR3 DNA sequence: TGTGCCAGCAGTGAAAGTATGTTAGCGGGGGGGGATACGCAGTATTTT.

The chain joins TRBV9 to TRBJ2-7; D may be TRBD1 (5 bases). The V end lost 3 bases, the J end lost 0 bases, and 10 bases lay between the germline ends. CDR1 is SGDLS, CDR2 YYNGEE, per germline. This CDR3 is 14 amino acids long. CDR3 sequence: CASSAQEISYEQYF. CDR3 bases: TGTGCCAGCAGCGCACAGGAAATCTCCTACGAGCAGTACTTC.

The CDR3 coding sequence is TGTGCCAGCAGCGATCAACCGGACGGGGACAATGAGCAGTTCTTC. Translation gives CASSDQPDGDNEQFF. The chain is built from TRBV5-6 and TRBJ2-1, with D maybe TRBD2 (5 bases). Germline CDR1 is SGHDT and CDR2 is YYEEEE. The CDR3 has 15 residues. V lost 4 bases and J 5 bases, leaving 16 bases between the germline ends.

The gene calls are TRBV6-5 and TRBJ2-7; no clear D. CDR1 and CDR2 from the germline V gene are MNHEY and SVGAGI. V lost 6 bases and J lost 2, with 5 bases in between. This CDR3 is built from 11 residues. CDR3 nucleotide sequence: TGTGCCAGCAGGAGAGCCTACGAGCAGTACTTC. This encodes CASRRAYEQYF.

The V gene is TRBV1, the J gene TRBJ1-4; the table's D gene call, TRBD1, was not cross checked with the DNA. TRBV1 is designated a pseudogene. CDR3 length: 16 residues. CDR3 sequence: CTSPRGTETTNEKLFF. CDR3 bases: TGCACCAGCCCCCGAGGGACAGAAACAACTAATGAAAAACTGTTTTTT.

CDR3 amino acids: CASSPLAGAPYNEQFF. The CDR3 nucleotides are TGTGCCAGCAGCCCTTTAGCGGGGGCCCCCTACAATGAGCAGTTCTTC. The chain employs TRBV7-9 and TRBJ2-1; 9 bases are a match to TRBD2. This CDR3 comprises 16 residues. Losses at the gene ends were 5 bases for V and 2 bases for J; bases not matched to a gene: 7. Germline lookup yields CDR1 SEHNR and CDR2 FQNEAQ (reference sequence). Together with reference TRBV7-9 and TRBJ2-1, the CDR3 gives the full variable domain: DTGVSQNPRHKITKRGQNVTFRCDPISEHNRLYWYRQTLGQGPEFLTYFQNEAQLEKSRLLSDRFSAERPKGSFSTLEIQRTEQGDSAMYLCASSPLAGAPYNEQFFGPGTRLTVL.

The genes are TRBV7-3 and TRBJ1-6; no reliable D call. CDR3 length: 13 amino acids. CDR1 SGHTA and CDR2 FQGTGA come from the germline V gene. Trimming left V 2 bases short and J 10 bases short, with 9 bases between. The CDR3 is CASSLWAYSPLHF. The CDR3 DNA reads TGTGCCAGCAGCTTATGGGCCTACTCACCCCTCCACTTT.

Only a few counts were recorded for this clone. V and J are TRBV9 and TRBJ1-6, with TRBD1 identical over 9 bases. The CDR3 covers 14 residues. Germline trimming cut 7 bases from V and 7 bases from J; bases unmatched to any gene: 6. Per the germline V gene, CDR1 is SGDLS and CDR2 is YYNGEE. The CDR3 here is CASGPGQGNSPLHF. In DNA form, the CDR3 reads TGTGCCAGCGGACCGGGACAGGGCAATTCACCCCTCCACTTT.

The chain is built from TRBV9 and TRBJ2-1, with D possibly TRBD1 on 6 matching bases. In germline, CDR1 is SGDLS, CDR2 YYNGEE. The CDR3 has 15 amino acids. V dropped 4 bases and J dropped 8 bases, with 19 bases sitting between them. CDR3 DNA sequence: TGTGCCAGCAGCCCCAGGTGGGGGCAGGGCTATGAGCAGTTCTTC. This translates into CASSPRWGQGYEQFF.

This chain joins TRBV6-1 and TRBJ1-2, with D perhaps TRBD1 (6 bases). The germline CDR1 and CDR2 sequences are MNHNS and SASEGT. Deletions cut 6 bases from V and 7 bases from J, with 9 bases between. The CDR3 length is 11 residues. The CDR3 is CASRVQGGYTF. In nucleotides, the CDR3 is TGTGCCAGCAGGGTACAGGGTGGCTACACCTTC.

The rearrangement uses TRBV5-1 and TRBJ1-1; no reliable D call. Per germline, CDR1 SGHRS and CDR2 YFSETQ. The CDR3 covers 15 residues. Trimming pared 3 bases from V and 1 base from J, leaving 13 bases between. The CDR3 DNA sequence: TGCGCCAGCAGCTCACCTAGAGGGAAGAACACTGAAGCTTTCTTT. Translated: CASSSPRGKNTEAFF.

The chain combines TRBV28 with TRBJ1-2; possibly TRBD1 for D (6 bases). V was clipped by 3 bases and J by 6 bases, with 8 bases between them. Germline CDR1 and CDR2: MDHEN and SYDVKM. The CDR3 loop spans 12 amino acids. The CDR3 nucleotides read TGTGCCAGCAGTTTGGACAGAGATGGCTACACCTTC. Translated, it gives CASSLDRDGYTF.

V is TRBV5-1 and J is TRBJ1-2; D remains unclear. The germline V and J ends were trimmed by 4 bases and 1 base, with 11 bases remaining between them. Germline V CDR1 and CDR2: SGHRS, YFSETQ. There are 14 residues in the CDR3. Here the CDR3 reads CASSNPSVNYGYTF. As DNA, the CDR3 is TGCGCCAGCAGCAATCCCAGTGTTAACTATGGCTACACCTTC.

The genes are TRBV18 and TRBJ2-3; 8 bases align to TRBD1. The CDR3 has 15 residues. The V gene's germline CDR1 is KGHSH and CDR2 LQKENI. J was trimmed by 2 bases and V by 3 bases; bases with no gene match: 4. CDR3 sequence reads: CASSPGQAYTDTQYF. In nucleotides, the CDR3 is TGTGCCAGCTCACCGGGACAGGCCTACACAGATACGCAGTATTTT.

The CDR3 sequence: CASSQYNRAGNEQYF. The CDR3 nucleotides are TGCGCCAGCAGCCAATACAACAGGGCTGGCAACGAGCAGTACTTC. The chain recombines TRBV4-1 with TRBJ2-7; the D gene is possibly TRBD1 (6 bases). Trimming cost V 2 bases and J 5 bases, with 16 bases left between them. The germline gives CDR1 MGHRA, CDR2 YSYEKL. The CDR3 contains 15 residues.

The chain joins TRBV19 to TRBJ2-5, with D maybe TRBD2 (5 bases). Germline CDR1 reads LNHDA; CDR2 reads SQIVND (reference sequence). V lost 6 bases and J 5 bases, leaving 7 bases between the germline ends. CDR3 length: 11 amino acids. The CDR3 coding sequence is TGTGCCAGTAGGTGGGAGGAGACCCAGTACTTC. Amino acid sequence: CASRWEETQYF.

In this sample, this clone turned up a few times. The V gene is TRBV19, the J gene TRBJ2-5, with 9 positions matching TRBD2. The CDR3 totals 14 residues. J was trimmed by 5 bases and V by 5 bases; bases with no gene match: 6. CDR1 LNHDA and CDR2 SQIVND come from the germline V gene (reference sequence). The DNA of the CDR3 is TGTGCCAGTAGTTTAGGACTAGCGTCGGAGACCCAGTACTTC. Its translation is CASSLGLASETQYF. The variable domain in full, completed from reference TRBV19 and TRBJ2-5, reads DGGITQSPKYLFRKEGQNVTLSCEQNLNHDAMYWYRQDPGQGLRLIYYSQIVNDFQKGDIAEGYSVSREKKESFPLTVTSAQKNPTAFYLCASSLGLASETQYFGPGTRLLVL.

The count of this clone is one. The chain employs TRBV7-2 and TRBJ1-1, with 9 bases matching TRBD1. This CDR3 region has 15 residues. V lost 5 bases to trimming and J lost 7 bases; unmatched junction nucleotides: 11. The germline V gene has CDR1 SGHTA and CDR2 FQGNSA. DNA of the CDR3: TGTGCCAGCAGCATTACATGGACAGGGGTTAGTGAAGCTTTCTTT. Translating gives CASSITWTGVSEAFF.

V is TRBV6-1 and J is TRBJ1-3; D not certain. V lost 3 bases and J 4 bases, leaving 10 bases between the germline ends. The CDR3 runs 14 residues. CDR1 is MNHNS, CDR2 SASEGT, per germline. CDR3 coding DNA: TGTGCCAGCAGTGATCGGGAATGGGGAAACACCATATATTTT. Translation gives CASSDREWGNTIYF.

This sequence joins TRBV6-5 and TRBJ2-4; D perhaps matches TRBD1 (5 bases). The CDR3 loop spans 16 amino acids. V shed 0 bases and J shed 5 bases, with 14 bases lying between them. Germline V lookup: CDR1 MNHEY, CDR2 SVGAGI. CDR3: CASSYSEGASQNIQYF. CDR3 nucleotide sequence: TGTGCCAGCAGTTACTCGGAAGGGGCCTCGCAAAACATTCAGTACTTC.

The chain joins TRBV4-2 to TRBJ2-3; D is perhaps TRBD2 (5 bases). The length of the CDR3 is 14 residues. Trimming left V 4 bases short and J 4 bases short, with 12 bases between. Per the germline V gene, CDR1 is LGHNA and CDR2 is YNFKEQ. The CDR3 sequence: CASSREREADTQYF. The CDR3 DNA follows: TGTGCCAGCAGCCGGGAGAGGGAAGCAGATACGCAGTATTTT.

V and J are TRBV9 and TRBJ2-5; tentative D call: TRBD1 (6 bases). Between the trimmed V and J ends, which lost 3 bases and 3 bases, there was a span of 9 bases. CDR1 and CDR2 (germline): SGDLS, YYNGEE. The CDR3 consists of 13 residues. DNA for the CDR3: TGTGCCAGCAGCGGGGGGCGTGAAGAGACCCAGTACTTC. It encodes CASSGGREETQYF. Combining the CDR3 with reference TRBV9 and TRBJ2-5 gives the whole variable domain DSGVTQTPKHLITATGQRVTLRCSPRSGDLSVYWYQQSLDQGLQFLIQYYNGEERAKGNILERFSAQQFPDLHSELNLSSLELGDSALYFCASSGGREETQYFGPGTRLLVL.